This T cell receptor (beta chain) was sequenced in a study of CD4+ T cells in melanoma. Study-wide points: CD8+ T cell, macrophage and B cell function reportedly correlated with neoantigen-specific CD4+ T cells.

The assay was immunoSEQ multiplex PCR, and TCRdb's table has in-frame clones only and misses some. There are tens of thousands of clones in the sample; approximately 70% occur only once, and around 4.8% lies in the top ten. This CDR3 contains 16 residues. Germline lookup yields CDR1 SGHDT and CDR2 YYEEEE. With 4 bases clipped from V and 0 bases from J, the junction kept 9 bases outside the gene matches. With regard to this clone: As yet, its antigen is unknown.

The J gene is TRBJ1-1, the V gene TRBV5-6; 7 nucleotides line up with TRBD1. The TCR comes from a human donor with melanoma. Sequencing was performed on tumor tissue. The CDR3: CASSLRQGTMNTEAFF. The CDR3 DNA follows: TGTGCCAGCAGCCTTAGACAGGGAACAATGAACACTGAAGCTTTCTTT.